Listed below are T cell receptor beta chains from one sample, sequenced in a study of blood T cell repertoires in COVID-19. TCRdb's copy holds only in-frame clones and misses some; the assay was immunoSEQ multiplex PCR. The sample records roughly 210,000 clones, around 90% being singletons. The sequenced material came from PBMCs or T cells enriched from blood (not recorded which). Receptors originate from a man younger than 45 in a cohort exposed to, infected with or recovered from COVID-19 (not recorded which). CDR3s include the opening cysteine and the closing phenylalanine or tryptophan. A D gene is named only where the DNA matches it firmly. A row's size may be missing; if present it is once, few, many or a size class.

TRBJ2-5 NA TRBV7-3 TRBD1 CASSSDRGETQYF TGTGCCAGCAGTTCCGACAGGGGCGAGACCCAGTACTTC
TRBJ2-3 NA TRBV7-9 TRBD2 CASSPREGTSIDTQYF TGTGCCAGCAGCCCCCGGGAGGGGACTAGTATTGATACGCAGTATTTT
TRBJ2-7 NA TRBV19 NA CASSKRERREQYF TGTGCCAGTAGTAAGAGGGAGAGGCGTGAGCAGTACTTC
TRBJ2-7 NA TRBV3-1/TRBV3-2 TRBD2 CASSRRGAGGREQYF TGTGCCAGCAGCCGCCGGGGAGCGGGAGGACGGGAGCAGTACTTC
TRBJ1-4 NA TRBV6-8 NA CASSYAFTGTSYRVNEKLFF TGTGCCAGCAGTTACGCCTTTACCGGGACATCCTACAGGGTAAATGAAAAACTGTTTTTT
TRBJ2-1 NA TRBV4-1 TRBD2 CASSPGTTSEQFF TGCGCCAGCAGCCCGGGGACTACTAGTGAGCAGTTCTTC
TRBJ1-2 NA TRBV11-2 NA CASSLAPDSPPYGYTF TGTGCCAGCAGCTTAGCTCCGGACAGTCCTCCCTATGGCTACACCTTC
TRBJ2-7 NA TRBV20-1 TRBD1 CRGDRVYEQYF TGCAGGGGGGACAGGGTCTACGAGCAGTACTTC
TRBJ2-7 NA TRBV7-9 NA CASSLSDEQYF TGTGCCAGCAGCTTATCGGACGAGCAGTACTTC
TRBJ2-2 NA TRBV27 NA CASASGGELFF TGTGCCAGCGCGAGTGGCGGGGAGCTGTTTTTT
TRBJ2-2 NA TRBV5-5 TRBD1 CASSPQGANTGELFF TGTGCCAGCAGCCCCCAGGGGGCTAACACCGGGGAGCTGTTTTTT
TRBJ1-3 few TRBV2 TRBD1 CASSPRGPNGNTIYF TGTGCCAGCAGTCCGAGGGGGCCAAATGGAAACACCATATATTTT
TRBJ2-3 NA TRBV5-6 TRBD2 CASSFGTSIDTQYF TGTGCCAGCAGCTTTGGGACTAGTATAGATACGCAGTATTTT
TRBJ1-2 NA TRBV11-2 NA CASSLGLQGGRDGYTF TGTGCCAGCAGCTTAGGACTACAGGGCGGGAGGGATGGCTACACCTTC
TRBJ2-7 NA TRBV11-2 TRBD2 CASSISGSSYEQYF TGTGCCAGCTCAATTAGCGGGAGTTCCTACGAGCAGTACTTC
TRBJ2-2 NA TRBV7-6 NA CASSPRGRRGPTGELFF TGTGCCAGCAGCCCCCGGGGGCGAAGGGGGCCCACCGGGGAGCTGTTTTTT
TRBJ2-3 NA TRBV2 NA CASSKQTRSRTDTQYF TGTGCCAGCTCAAAGCAGACTAGGTCCCGCACAGATACGCAGTATTTT
TRBJ2-7 NA TRBV7-8 NA CASSPNRATSYEQYF TGTGCCAGCAGCCCAAACAGGGCGACCTCCTACGAGCAGTACTTC
TRBJ2-7 NA TRBV2 NA CASSALRELAYEQYF TGTGCCAGCAGTGCTCTCCGGGAGCTTGCCTACGAGCAGTACTTC
TRBJ1-2 NA TRBV4-3 TRBD1 CASSQDPGQGFVYGYTF TGCGCCAGCAGCCAAGATCCGGGACAGGGGTTCGTCTATGGCTACACCTTC
TRBJ1-3 NA TRBV3-1/TRBV3-2 TRBD1 CASSDRGVPAIYF TGTGCCAGCAGCGACAGGGGTGTTCCCGCCATATATTTT
TRBJ2-5 NA TRBV7-9 NA CASNYREQETQYF TGTGCCAGCAACTACAGGGAACAAGAGACCCAGTACTTC
TRBJ2-1 NA TRBV5-1 TRBD2 CASSLGLAGVFEQFF TGCGCCAGCAGCTTGGGACTAGCGGGTGTATTCGAGCAGTTCTTC
TRBJ2-1 NA TRBV27 TRBD2 CASSPWTSGSMRLNEQFF TGTGCCAGCAGTCCCTGGACTAGCGGGAGTATGCGGTTGAATGAGCAGTTCTTC
TRBJ1-6 NA TRBV7-9 NA CASSLGSNSPLHF TGTGCCAGCAGCTTAGGTAGCAATTCACCCCTCCACTTT
TRBJ1-1 NA TRBV19 NA CASSIAGYGTEAFF TGTGCCAGTAGTATCGCGGGGTACGGAACTGAAGCTTTCTTT
TRBJ1-5 NA TRBV7-9 NA CASSLTGPGQPQHF TGTGCCAGCAGCTTAACAGGGCCAGGGCAGCCCCAGCATTTT
TRBJ2-7 NA TRBV6-2/TRBV6-3 TRBD1 CASSSWGQGFYEQYF TGTGCCAGCAGTTCCTGGGGACAGGGGTTTTACGAGCAGTACTTC
TRBJ1-5 NA TRBV7-8 TRBD1 CASSARTGHQPQHF TGTGCCAGCAGCGCTCGGACAGGCCATCAGCCCCAGCATTTT
TRBJ1-1 NA TRBV28 NA CASSFRGSTEAFF TGTGCCAGCAGTTTTCGAGGTAGCACTGAAGCTTTCTTT
TRBJ2-1 NA TRBV6-1 NA CASSESLGRGRYNEQFF TGTGCCAGCAGTGAAAGTTTGGGCAGGGGTAGGTACAATGAGCAGTTCTTC
TRBJ2-3 NA TRBV6-5 TRBD1 CASSYSGQGVDTQYF TGTGCCAGCAGTTACTCCGGACAGGGGGTAGATACGCAGTATTTT
TRBJ1-4 NA TRBV3-1/TRBV3-2 TRBD1 CASSQGNRGSEKLFF TGTGCCAGCAGCCAAGGGAACAGGGGGAGTGAAAAACTGTTTTTT
TRBJ2-1 NA TRBV27 TRBD1 CASTSLVFGTGTPNEQFF TGTGCCAGCACCTCGTTGGTGTTTGGGACAGGGACCCCCAATGAGCAGTTCTTC
TRBJ2-1 few TRBV27 NA CASSSFRVPYNEQFF TGTGCCAGCAGTTCCTTCCGGGTTCCCTACAATGAGCAGTTCTTC
TRBJ2-3 NA TRBV27 NA CASSPKGTRRQYF TGTGCCAGCAGCCCAAAGGGGACACGTCGGCAGTATTTT
TRBJ1-2 NA TRBV7-9 NA CASSLDNRGYTF TGTGCCAGCAGCTTAGATAACAGGGGCTACACCTTC
TRBJ1-1 NA TRBV7-9 TRBD1 CASSWTRDRGRSTEAFF TGTGCCAGCAGCTGGACAAGGGACAGGGGGCGGAGCACTGAAGCTTTCTTT
TRBJ2-5 few TRBV27 TRBD1 CASRGQGTGGETQYF TGTGCCAGTCGAGGACAGGGGACAGGGGGGGAGACCCAGTACTTC
TRBJ2-7 NA TRBV4-1 NA CASSRGGPSYEQYF TGCGCCAGCAGCCGGGGGGGCCCATCCTACGAGCAGTACTTC
TRBJ2-7 NA TRBV27 TRBD2 CASTFSAGVSYEQYF TGTGCCAGCACTTTTAGCGCGGGGGTTTCCTACGAGCAGTACTTC
TRBJ2-1 once TRBV9 NA CASSPLSYNEQFF TGTGCCAGCAGCCCCCTCTCCTACAATGAGCAGTTCTTC
TRBJ2-1 NA TRBV9 NA CASSAGTEPYNEQFF TGTGCCAGCAGCGCGGGGACTGAACCGTACAATGAGCAGTTCTTC
TRBJ2-1 few TRBV18 TRBD1 CASSRTGFRNEQFF TGTGCCAGCTCACGGACAGGGTTCCGCAATGAGCAGTTCTTC
TRBJ2-2 few TRBV6-2/TRBV6-3 TRBD2 CASSYWGGRNGELFF TGTGCCAGCAGTTACTGGGGCGGGAGGAACGGGGAGCTGTTTTTT
TRBJ2-7 NA TRBV4-2 TRBD2 CASSQSGTSGRAGEQYF TGTGCCAGCAGCCAATCCGGGACTAGCGGGAGGGCTGGGGAGCAGTACTTC
TRBJ1-4 NA TRBV5-6 TRBD1 CASSSTGGPNEKLFF TGTGCCAGCAGCTCGACAGGGGGCCCTAATGAAAAACTGTTTTTT
TRBJ2-5 NA TRBV4-1 NA CASSQRPGEETQYF TGCGCCAGCAGCCAAAGACCAGGGGAGGAGACCCAGTACTTC
TRBJ2-4 once TRBV7-2 TRBD2 CASSFVPGTSGRENIQYF TGTGCCAGCAGCTTTGTCCCGGGAACTAGCGGGAGAGAAAACATTCAGTACTTC
TRBJ2-1 NA TRBV27 NA CATRDYNEQFF TGTGCCACCCGGGACTACAATGAGCAGTTCTTC
TRBJ2-7 NA TRBV18 NA CASSRRDSYEQYF TGTGCCAGCTCGCGGCGGGACAGCTACGAGCAGTACTTC
TRBJ1-2 NA TRBV9 NA CASSQADNPNRGYTF TGTGCCAGCAGCCAGGCGGACAACCCAAATCGTGGCTACACCTTC
TRBJ2-1 few TRBV3-1/TRBV3-2 TRBD2 CASSQDFLAGYNEQFF TGTGCCAGCAGCCAAGATTTTCTAGCGGGATACAATGAGCAGTTCTTC
TRBJ2-7 NA TRBV18 TRBD1 CASSPNSGTGMYEQYF TGTGCCAGCTCACCAAACTCCGGGACAGGGATGTACGAGCAGTACTTC
TRBJ1-5 once TRBV10-3 TRBD1 CAIRSTGINQPQHF TGTGCCATCAGATCGACAGGGATCAATCAGCCCCAGCATTTT
TRBJ1-5 NA TRBV2 TRBD1 CASSEGQGDQPQHF TGTGCCAGCAGTGAGGGGCAGGGGGATCAGCCCCAGCATTTT
TRBJ2-5 once TRBV24-1 TRBD2 CATSDPTSGRRTQYF TGTGCCACCAGTGACCCGACTAGCGGGAGACGGACCCAGTACTTC
TRBJ1-6 NA TRBV7-9 NA CASSLGGSNSPLHF TGTGCCAGCAGCTTAGGAGGGTCAAATTCACCCCTCCACTTT
TRBJ1-3 NA TRBV27 NA CASSPLNRDGNTIYF TGTGCCAGCAGTCCGCTAAACAGGGACGGAAACACCATATATTTT